This T cell receptor beta chain was found in a study of blood T cell repertoires in COVID-19. Study information: COVID-19 samples collected from the United States, Italy and Spain covered acute and convalescent phases. Sample material is recorded as cDNA or gDNA derived from T cells, B-cell-depleted T cells, or PBMCs.

Germline V gene lookup returns CDR1 SNHLY and CDR2 FYNNEI. Losses at the gene ends were 1 base for V and 0 bases for J; bases not matched to a gene: 7. The length of the CDR3 is 17 residues. Authors' data handling: Reference gene primer amplification yielded estimated nucleated cell counts. The protocol was immunoSEQ multiplex PCR, while the TCRdb copy is restricted to in-frame clones and leaves out a portion. The V and J calls and clone size are taken from that table; D and trimming were inferred from the DNA. The table lists 70,000 to 95,000 clones, roughly 89% of them singletons. The receptor was derived from a man aged 50 or older with acute or convalescent COVID-19. Sequenced material: peripheral blood. The chain links TRBV2 to TRBJ2-3, with TRBD2 matching 7 bases. The CDR3: CASSEGSGTTSTDTQYF. The CDR3 DNA reads TGTGCCAGCAGTGAAGGTTCAGGGACTACTAGCACAGATACGCAGTATTTT.